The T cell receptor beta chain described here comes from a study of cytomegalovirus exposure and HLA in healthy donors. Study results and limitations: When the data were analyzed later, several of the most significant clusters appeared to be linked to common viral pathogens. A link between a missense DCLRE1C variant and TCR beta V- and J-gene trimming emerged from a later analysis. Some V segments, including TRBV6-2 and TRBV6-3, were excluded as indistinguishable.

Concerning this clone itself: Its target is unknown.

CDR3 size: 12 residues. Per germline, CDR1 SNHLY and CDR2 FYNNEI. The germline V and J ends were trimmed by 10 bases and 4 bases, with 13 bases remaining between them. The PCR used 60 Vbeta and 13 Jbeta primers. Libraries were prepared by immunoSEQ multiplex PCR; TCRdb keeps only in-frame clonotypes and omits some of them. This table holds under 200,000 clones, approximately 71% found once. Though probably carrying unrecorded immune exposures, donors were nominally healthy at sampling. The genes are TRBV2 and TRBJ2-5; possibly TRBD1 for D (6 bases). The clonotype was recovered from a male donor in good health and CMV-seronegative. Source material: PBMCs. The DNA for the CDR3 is TGTGCCACTCCACAGGGCGTAGAGACCCAGTACTTC. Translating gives CATPQGVETQYF.